These T cell receptor beta chains were read from a single sample in a study of blood T cell repertoires in COVID-19. TCRdb's copy holds only in-frame clones and misses some; the assay was immunoSEQ multiplex PCR. The sample includes 90,000 to 120,000 clones, approximately 84% of them seen just once. Sample: peripheral blood. The source is a human donor in a cohort sampled during active COVID-19. The CDR3 runs from the conserved cysteine through the conserved F or W. A D gene is named only where the DNA matches it firmly. Not every row has a clone size; where given, it reads once, few, many or a size class.

d_gene	abundance	v_gene	j_gene	CDR3nt	CDR3aa
.	.	TRBV4-3	TRBJ1-2	TGCGCCAGCAGCCAAGATCGGGGGGGCGCGGGCTATGGCTACACCTTC	CASSQDRGGAGYGYTF
TRBD2	few	TRBV27	TRBJ2-7	TGTGCCAGCAGATGGGCGGGAGGGGGCTCCTACGAGCAGTACTTC	CASRWAGGGSYEQYF
.	.	TRBV7-2	TRBJ2-5	TGTGCCAGCAGCTCTTTCACACCAGGACAAGAGACCCAGTACTTC	CASSSFTPGQETQYF
.	.	TRBV27	TRBJ2-3	TGTGCCAGCAGCTTAGACTACACAGATACGCAGTATTTT	CASSLDYTDTQYF
.	.	TRBV5-6	TRBJ1-1	TGTGCCAGCAGACCTACGGGGGGCAAGTTGAACACTGAAGCTTTCTTT	CASRPTGGKLNTEAFF
TRBD2	few	TRBV7-9	TRBJ2-1	TGTGCCAGCAGCCCAGGGACTAGCGGCGATGAGCAGTTCTTC	CASSPGTSGDEQFF
TRBD1	.	TRBV2	TRBJ1-1	TGTGCCAGCAGTCCAGACAGGGTCTCGGCTTTCTTT	CASSPDRVSAFF
TRBD2	.	TRBV7-2	TRBJ2-3	TGTGCCAGCAGTTCCCTAGCGGGAGGCCCCACAGATACGCAGTATTTT	CASSSLAGGPTDTQYF
TRBD2	once	TRBV7-2	TRBJ2-5	TGTGCCAGCAGCCCGGGGACTAGCGGAGTGGAGACCCAGTACTTC	CASSPGTSGVETQYF
.	.	TRBV5-1	TRBJ2-1	TGCGCCAGCAGCTTGGCCAAGACAGTGGGGTTGGTCGATGAGCAGTTCTTC	CASSLAKTVGLVDEQFF
.	.	TRBV23-1	TRBJ2-5	TGCGCCAGCAGTCAACTCCAAGAGACCCAGTACTTC	CASSQLQETQYF
.	.	TRBV28	TRBJ2-1	TGTGCCAGCAGGGGGGGACGGGACTACAATGAGCAGTTCTTC	CASRGGRDYNEQFF
.	.	TRBV28	TRBJ2-7	TGTGCCAGCAGCCATTCTTTACTCTACGAGCAGTACTTC	CASSHSLLYEQYF
.	.	TRBV27	TRBJ1-2	TGTGCCAGCAGTACAACAGTTAACTATGGCTACACCTTC	CASSTTVNYGYTF
TRBD2	.	TRBV11-3	TRBJ2-1	TGTGCCAGCAGCTTAAGCGGGAGGGCGGAGAATGAGCAGTTCTTC	CASSLSGRAENEQFF
TRBD1	.	TRBV24-1	TRBJ1-5	TGTGCCACCAGTGATTCAGGGGGCCATCAGCCCCAGCATTTT	CATSDSGGHQPQHF
TRBD1	.	TRBV5-4	TRBJ2-1	TGTGCCAGCAGCACTCTAGCTGGGACAGCGGTCTACAATGAGCAGTTCTTC	CASSTLAGTAVYNEQFF
TRBD1	.	TRBV19	TRBJ1-5	TGTGCCAGTAGTATACTCACAGGGGGCTTTCGCAATCAGCCCCAGCATTTT	CASSILTGGFRNQPQHF
.	.	TRBV6-5	TRBJ1-2	TGTGCCAGCAGTTATAGTCCGAAATTGGGCTACACCTTC	CASSYSPKLGYTF
TRBD1	.	TRBV7-7	TRBJ2-2	TGTGCCAGCAGCGCCGGGACAGCGAACACCGGGGAGCTGTTTTTT	CASSAGTANTGELFF
TRBD2	.	TRBV7-8	TRBJ2-1	TGTGCCAGCAGCGAGACTAGCGGGGGCCGCAGCGAGCAGTTCTTC	CASSETSGGRSEQFF
TRBD2	.	TRBV29-1	TRBJ2-3	TGCAGCGTTCTCAGCGGGATTAGCACAGATACGCAGTATTTT	CSVLSGISTDTQYF
TRBD1	.	TRBV19	TRBJ1-1	TGTGCCAGTAATCACAGGGGCCGGGGCACTGAAGCTTTCTTT	CASNHRGRGTEAFF
.	.	TRBV27	TRBJ2-2	TGTGCCAGCAGACCCTCGGGACATATCGCGAACACCGGGGAGCTGTTTTTT	CASRPSGHIANTGELFF
.	.	TRBV6-6	TRBJ1-2	TGTGCCAGCAGGCCTCGGGACGGTCAGGGGAGCTATGGCTACACCTTC	CASRPRDGQGSYGYTF
.	once	TRBV6-2/TRBV6-3	TRBJ1-1	TGTGCCAGCAGTCAAACAATGAACACTGAAGCTTTCTTT	CASSQTMNTEAFF
.	.	TRBV7-2	TRBJ1-1	TGTGCCAGCAGCTTCGGGTGGACTGAAGCTTTCTTT	CASSFGWTEAFF
TRBD2	.	TRBV5-1	TRBJ2-7	TGCGCCAGCAGCACTAGCGGTGTTTTCTACGAGCAGTACTTC	CASSTSGVFYEQYF
.	once	TRBV27	TRBJ1-1	TGTGCCAGCACCCCTCCCCCACATGAAGCTTTCTTT	CASTPPPHEAFF
.	.	TRBV9	TRBJ2-7	TGTGCCAGCAGCGCAGAATGCTACGAGCAGTACTTC	CASSAECYEQYF
TRBD2	.	TRBV5-1	TRBJ2-1	TGCGCCAGCAGCTTCAAAACTAGCGGGAGGGCCGCTAATGAGCAGTTCTTC	CASSFKTSGRAANEQFF
TRBD1	.	TRBV4-3	TRBJ1-6	TGCGCCAGCAGCCAAGACGGACAGGGGTATAATTCACCCCTCCACTTT	CASSQDGQGYNSPLHF
.	.	TRBV19	TRBJ2-3	TGTGCCAGTAGTCCGGACTGGGCGAGAAAGCAGTATTTT	CASSPDWARKQYF
.	.	TRBV5-1	TRBJ2-7	TGCGCCAGCAGCTTGGACGGAGAAACCTCCTACGAGCAGTACTTC	CASSLDGETSYEQYF
.	.	TRBV6-5	TRBJ1-2	TGTGCCAGCAGTTACTCGAAGGGGAATTCTGGCTACACCTTC	CASSYSKGNSGYTF
.	few	TRBV4-3	TRBJ2-3	TGCGCCAGCAGCCAAGACAGCATAGTAGCGCGTACCACAGATACGCAGTATTTT	CASSQDSIVARTTDTQYF
.	.	TRBV19	TRBJ1-4	TGTGCCAGTAGCCTCGTGAGGGGGGAAAAACTGTTTTTT	CASSLVRGEKLFF
TRBD1	.	TRBV11-1	TRBJ1-1	TGTGCCAGCAGCTTAACAGGGGCTGGGACTGAAGCTTTCTTT	CASSLTGAGTEAFF
TRBD1	few	TRBV18	TRBJ1-1	TGTGCCAGCTCACCACTCCTGGACAGGGGGCATACTGAAGCTTTCTTT	CASSPLLDRGHTEAFF
.	.	TRBV28	TRBJ1-2	TGTGCCAGCAGGCGCTCCGGGTCCATCTATGGCTACACCTTC	CASRRSGSIYGYTF
TRBD1	.	TRBV9	TRBJ2-3	TGTGCCAGCAGTCCCCAGGGGGCTAGCACAGATACGCAGTATTTT	CASSPQGASTDTQYF